The clone carrying this T cell receptor beta chain was seen ten or more times. Its target is not known. The CDR3 has 14 amino acids. Trimming took 3 bases from V and 2 from J, leaving 10 bases between them. Germline-derived CDR1 and CDR2 are GTSNPN and SVGIG (reference sequence). These data are taken from a study of T cell repertoires and HLA-DP antigens. Study-wide background: Pre-culture CD4+ samples used 1,200 ng DNA versus about 220 ng for CD137+CD4+ sorts.

Points from the study as a whole: Sorted CD137+ clonality was 0.35 to 0.5 for both alloantigens, versus 0.03 to 0.04 pre-culture.

Sequencing was performed with immunoSEQ multiplex PCR; in TCRdb, only in-frame clones are kept and a portion is missing. The sample has about 73,000 clones, roughly 75% seen once. The clonotype comes from a man in his fifties or sixties in good health and CMV-seronegative. This chain connects TRBV30 to TRBJ1-4; D ambiguous. Sequenced sample: CD4+ T cells from PBMCs. The CDR3 nucleotides read TGTGCCTGGAGGCCGTTTGTCACTAATGAAAAACTGTTTTTT. Its protein is CAWRPFVTNEKLFF.